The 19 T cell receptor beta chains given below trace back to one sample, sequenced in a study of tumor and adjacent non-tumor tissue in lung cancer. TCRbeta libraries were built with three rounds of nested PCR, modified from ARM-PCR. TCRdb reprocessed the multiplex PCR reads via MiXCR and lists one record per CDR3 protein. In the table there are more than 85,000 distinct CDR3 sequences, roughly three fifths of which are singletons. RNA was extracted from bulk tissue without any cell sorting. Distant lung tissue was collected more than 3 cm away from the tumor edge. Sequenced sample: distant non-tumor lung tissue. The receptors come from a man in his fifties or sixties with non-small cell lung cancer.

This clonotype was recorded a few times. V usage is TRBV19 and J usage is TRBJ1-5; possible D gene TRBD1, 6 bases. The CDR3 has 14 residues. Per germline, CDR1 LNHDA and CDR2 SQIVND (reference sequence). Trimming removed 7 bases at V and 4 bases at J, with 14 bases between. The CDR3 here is CASTFGGQNQPQHF. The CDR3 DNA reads TGTGCCAGTACGTTCGGGGGCCAAAATCAGCCCCAGCATTTT.

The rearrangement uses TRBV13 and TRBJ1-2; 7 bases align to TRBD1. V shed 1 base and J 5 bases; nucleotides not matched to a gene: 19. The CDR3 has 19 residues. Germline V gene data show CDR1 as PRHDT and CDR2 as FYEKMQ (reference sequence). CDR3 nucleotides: TGTGCCAGCAGCTTAGAAACAAGGAGGACAGGATTCAAGCAATATGGCTACACCTTC. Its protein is CASSLETRRTGFKQYGYTF.

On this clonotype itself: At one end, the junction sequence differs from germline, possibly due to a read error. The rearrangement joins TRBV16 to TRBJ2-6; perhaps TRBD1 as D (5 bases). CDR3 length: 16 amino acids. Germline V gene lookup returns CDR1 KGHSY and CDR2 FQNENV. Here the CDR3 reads CASSQSTRYGANILTF. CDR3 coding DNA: TGTGCCAGCAGCCAATCTACCCGTTATGGGGCCAACATCCTGACTTTC.

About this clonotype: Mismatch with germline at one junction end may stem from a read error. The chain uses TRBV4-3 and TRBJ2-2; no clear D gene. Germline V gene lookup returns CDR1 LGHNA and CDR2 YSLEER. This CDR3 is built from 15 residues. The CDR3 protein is CANSQVLGYTRELFF. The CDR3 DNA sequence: TGCGCCAACAGCCAAGTTCTGGGGTACACCAGGGAGCTGTTTTTT.

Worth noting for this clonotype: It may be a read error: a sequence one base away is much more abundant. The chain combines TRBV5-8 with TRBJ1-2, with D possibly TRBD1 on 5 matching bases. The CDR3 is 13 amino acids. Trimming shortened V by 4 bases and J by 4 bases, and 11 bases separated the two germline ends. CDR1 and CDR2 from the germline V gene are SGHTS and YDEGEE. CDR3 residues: CASSLDSFYGYTF. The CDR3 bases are TGTGCCAGCAGCCTTGACAGCTTCTATGGCTACACCTTC. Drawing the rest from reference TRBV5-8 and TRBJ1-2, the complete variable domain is EAGVTQSPTHLIKTRGQQATLRCSPISGHTSVYWYQQALGLGLQFLLWYDEGEERNRGNFPPRFSGRQFPNYSSELNVNALELEDSALYLCASSLDSFYGYTFGSGTRLTVV.

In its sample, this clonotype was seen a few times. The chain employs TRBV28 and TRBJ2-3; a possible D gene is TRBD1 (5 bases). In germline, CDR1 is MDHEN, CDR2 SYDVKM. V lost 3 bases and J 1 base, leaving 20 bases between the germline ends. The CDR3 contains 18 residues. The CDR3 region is CASSFGPLDSWGTDTQYF. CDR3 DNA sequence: TGTGCCAGCAGTTTCGGCCCCCTCGACAGCTGGGGCACAGATACGCAGTATTTT.

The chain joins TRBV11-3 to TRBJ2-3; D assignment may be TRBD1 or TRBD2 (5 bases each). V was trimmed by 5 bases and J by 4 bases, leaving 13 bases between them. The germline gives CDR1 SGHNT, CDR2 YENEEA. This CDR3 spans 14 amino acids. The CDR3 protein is CASSGGVLADTQYF. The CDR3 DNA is TGTGCCAGCAGCGGGGGAGTTCTCGCAGATACGCAGTATTTT. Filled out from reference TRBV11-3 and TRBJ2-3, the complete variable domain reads EAGVVQSPRYKIIEKKQPVAFWCNPISGHNTLYWYLQNLGQGPELLIRYENEEAVDDSQLPKDRFSAERLKGVDSTLKIQPAELGDSAVYLCASSGGVLADTQYFGPGTRLTVL.

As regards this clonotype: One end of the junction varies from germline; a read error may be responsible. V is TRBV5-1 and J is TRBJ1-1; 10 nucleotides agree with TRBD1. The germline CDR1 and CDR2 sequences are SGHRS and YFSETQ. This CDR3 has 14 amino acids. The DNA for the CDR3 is TGCGCCATCAGCTTGACAGGGGGCGCTTCTGAAGCTTTCTTT. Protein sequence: CAISLTGGASEAFF.

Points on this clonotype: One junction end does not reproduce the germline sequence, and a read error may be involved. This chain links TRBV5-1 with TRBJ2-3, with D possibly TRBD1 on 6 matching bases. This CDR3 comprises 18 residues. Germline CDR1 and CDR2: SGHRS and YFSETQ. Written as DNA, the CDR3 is TGCACCAGCAGCCGAACCTCTGGACAGCCCCTGATCACAGATACGCAGTATTTT. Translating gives CTSSRTSGQPLITDTQYF.

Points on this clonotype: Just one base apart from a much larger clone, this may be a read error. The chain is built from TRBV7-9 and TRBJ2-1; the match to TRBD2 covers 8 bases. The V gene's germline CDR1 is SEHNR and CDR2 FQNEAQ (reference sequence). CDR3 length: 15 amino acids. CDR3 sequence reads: CASSLSDSGRREHFF. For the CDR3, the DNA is TGTGCCAGCAGCTTATCGGACAGCGGGAGAAGGGAGCATTTCTTC.

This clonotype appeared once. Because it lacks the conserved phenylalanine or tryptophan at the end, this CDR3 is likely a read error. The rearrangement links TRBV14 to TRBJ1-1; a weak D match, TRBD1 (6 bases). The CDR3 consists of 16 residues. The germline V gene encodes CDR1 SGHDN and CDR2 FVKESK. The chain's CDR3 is CASESTADGGSTEAFS. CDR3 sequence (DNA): TGTGCCAGCGAATCAACAGCCGACGGGGGCAGCACTGAGGCTTTCTCT.

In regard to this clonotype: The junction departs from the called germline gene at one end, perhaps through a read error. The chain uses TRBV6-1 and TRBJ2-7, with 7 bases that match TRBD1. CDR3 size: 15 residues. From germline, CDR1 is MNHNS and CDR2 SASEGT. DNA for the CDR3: TGTACCAGCAGTGTTCAGACAGGGATTGACTCCGAGCAGTACTTC. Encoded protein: CTSSVQTGIDSEQYF.

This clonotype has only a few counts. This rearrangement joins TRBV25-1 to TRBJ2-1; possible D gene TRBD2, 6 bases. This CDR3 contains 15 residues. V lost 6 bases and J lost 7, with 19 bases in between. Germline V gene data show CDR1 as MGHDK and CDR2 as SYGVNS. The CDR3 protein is CASSGRDWTENEQFF. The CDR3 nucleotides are TGTGCCAGCAGCGGCCGGGACTGGACGGAAAATGAGCAGTTCTTC. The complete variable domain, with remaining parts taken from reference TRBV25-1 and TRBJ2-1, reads EADIYQTPRYLVIGTGKKITLECSQTMGHDKMYWYQQDPGMELHLIHYSYGVNSTEKGDLSSESTVSRIRTEHFPLTLESARPSHTSQYLCASSGRDWTENEQFFGPGTRLTVL.

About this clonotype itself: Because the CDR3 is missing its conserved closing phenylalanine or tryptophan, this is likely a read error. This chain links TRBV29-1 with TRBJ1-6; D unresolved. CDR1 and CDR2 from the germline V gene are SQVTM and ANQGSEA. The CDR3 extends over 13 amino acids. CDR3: CSVLERVDSSLHL. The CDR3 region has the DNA TGCAGCGTCCTCGAGAGGGTAGATTCATCCCTCCACCTT.

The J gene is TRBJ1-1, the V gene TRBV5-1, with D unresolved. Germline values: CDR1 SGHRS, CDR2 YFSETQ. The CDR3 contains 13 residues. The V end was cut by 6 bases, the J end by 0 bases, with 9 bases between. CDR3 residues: CASNSSLNTEAFF. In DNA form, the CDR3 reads TGCGCCAGCAATTCCAGTTTGAACACTGAAGCTTTCTTT.

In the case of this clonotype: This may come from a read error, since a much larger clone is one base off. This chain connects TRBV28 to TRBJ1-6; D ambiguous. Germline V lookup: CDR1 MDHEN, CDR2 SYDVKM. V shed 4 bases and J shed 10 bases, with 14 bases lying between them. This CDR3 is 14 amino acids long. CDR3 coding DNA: TGTGCCAGCAGTTGCCTGGACTCGAAATCACCCCTCCACTTT. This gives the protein CASSCLDSKSPLHF.

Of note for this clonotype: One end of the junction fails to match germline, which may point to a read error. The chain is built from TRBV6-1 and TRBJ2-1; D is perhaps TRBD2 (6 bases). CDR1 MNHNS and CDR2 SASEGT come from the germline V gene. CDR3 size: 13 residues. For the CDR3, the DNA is TGTGACAGCAGTGTGACAGCGGGCAATGAGCAGTTTTTC. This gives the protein CDSSVTAGNEQFF.

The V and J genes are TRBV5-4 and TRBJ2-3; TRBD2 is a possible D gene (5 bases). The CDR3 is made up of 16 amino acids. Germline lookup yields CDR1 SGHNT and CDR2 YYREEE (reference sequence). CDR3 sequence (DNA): TGTGATAGCAGCGTGAGACTCCCGACTAACACAGATACGCAGTATTTT. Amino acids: CDSSVRLPTNTDTQYF.

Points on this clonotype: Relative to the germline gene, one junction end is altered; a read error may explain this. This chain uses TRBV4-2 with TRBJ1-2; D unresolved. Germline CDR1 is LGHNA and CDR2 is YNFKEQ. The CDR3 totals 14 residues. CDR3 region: CASSSGTTNYDYTF. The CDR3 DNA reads TGTGCCAGCTCCTCGGGTACCACTAACTATGACTACACCTTC.